The T cell receptor beta chain described here comes from a study of CD8 T cells in ankylosing spondylitis. Findings and limits, study-wide: Clones tied to disease were said to be significantly enriched in matched ankylosing spondylitis synovial fluid.

There are many counts of this clonotype. The antigen is undetermined. Quantitative 5'-RACE with molecular barcodes generated TCR beta libraries. TCRdb reprocessed the 5' RACE reads with MiXCR, giving one entry per CDR3 protein. The table records about 140,000 distinct CDR3 sequences, more than 5.5% of them present only once. Trimming cost V 6 bases and J 5 bases; bases outside gene matches: 8. There are 15 residues in the CDR3. The V gene's germline CDR1 is MNHEY and CDR2 SVGEGT. The clonotype comes from a female donor with ankylosing spondylitis or in good health (not recorded which). The material sequenced was blood, either unsorted or a sorted T cell fraction (not recorded which). The chain employs TRBV6-2 or TRBV6-3 and TRBJ2-7; 12 bases fit TRBD1. CDR3: CASSPAGTGGDEQYF. In DNA, the CDR3 is TGTGCCAGCAGCCCCGCCGGGACAGGGGGCGACGAGCAGTACTTC.